This is a list of T cell receptor beta chains from one sample in a study of blood T cell repertoires in COVID-19. Assay: immunoSEQ multiplex PCR; the TCRdb copy retains only in-frame clones and omits some. The table records about 150,000 clones, about 88% of them present only once. The sample taken for sequencing was peripheral blood. Receptors originate from a woman in her 70s with acute or convalescent COVID-19. CDR3s include the opening cysteine and the closing phenylalanine or tryptophan. Fields, in order: V gene, J gene, clone size, D gene, CDR3 DNA, CDR3 protein. A D gene is named only where the DNA matches it firmly. Clone size is stated in some rows and not others, as once, few, many or a class when expanded.

v_call: TRBV28; j_call: TRBJ1-3; clone_size: -; d_call: -; cdr3_nt: TGTGCCAGCAGTTTGCCAGTCGAAGGAAACACCATATATTTT; cdr3_aa: CASSLPVEGNTIYF
v_call: TRBV18; j_call: TRBJ1-2; clone_size: -; d_call: -; cdr3_nt: TGTGCCAGCTCACCATCGACTGGGGGCTCTGGCTACACCTTC; cdr3_aa: CASSPSTGGSGYTF
v_call: TRBV4-2; j_call: TRBJ1-3; clone_size: few; d_call: -; cdr3_nt: TGTGCCAGCAGCCAAGCCGGGGTTTCGGCTGGAAACACCATATATTTT; cdr3_aa: CASSQAGVSAGNTIYF
v_call: TRBV7-2; j_call: TRBJ1-2; clone_size: -; d_call: -; cdr3_nt: TGTGCCAGCAGCCCCTTTAATGGGGCTTACCTCTATGGCTACACCTTC; cdr3_aa: CASSPFNGAYLYGYTF
v_call: TRBV19; j_call: TRBJ2-3; clone_size: -; d_call: -; cdr3_nt: TGTGCCAGTAGCACTACGAGCCCCCTCCTCGGCACAGATACGCAGTATTTT; cdr3_aa: CASSTTSPLLGTDTQYF
v_call: TRBV9; j_call: TRBJ2-3; clone_size: -; d_call: TRBD2; cdr3_nt: TGTGCCAGCAGCTTCTCGGCGGGGGTTCTGCCAGATACGCAGTATTTT; cdr3_aa: CASSFSAGVLPDTQYF
v_call: TRBV6-2/TRBV6-3; j_call: TRBJ1-1; clone_size: -; d_call: TRBD1; cdr3_nt: TGTGCCAGCAGTTTTAGGGGGACAGGTTCGTTTGCTGAAGCTTTCTTT; cdr3_aa: CASSFRGTGSFAEAFF
v_call: TRBV5-6; j_call: TRBJ1-1; clone_size: -; d_call: -; cdr3_nt: TGTGCCAGCAGCCGACCACAGGGGAACACTGAAGCTTTCTTT; cdr3_aa: CASSRPQGNTEAFF
v_call: TRBV24-1; j_call: TRBJ2-1; clone_size: -; d_call: -; cdr3_nt: TGTGCCACCGGAGATTGGAGGAATGAGCAGTTCTTC; cdr3_aa: CATGDWRNEQFF
v_call: TRBV4-3; j_call: TRBJ2-3; clone_size: -; d_call: -; cdr3_nt: TGCGCCAGCAGCCAGGGAACAGGGTCCCCAGATACGCAGTATTTT; cdr3_aa: CASSQGTGSPDTQYF
v_call: TRBV7-2; j_call: TRBJ2-1; clone_size: -; d_call: TRBD2; cdr3_nt: TGTGCCAGCAGCTCGGGACTAGCGGGGGGGCCGCCCTACAATGAGCAGTTCTTC; cdr3_aa: CASSSGLAGGPPYNEQFF
v_call: TRBV6-2/TRBV6-3; j_call: TRBJ2-7; clone_size: -; d_call: TRBD1; cdr3_nt: TGTGCCAGCAGTTACCCGCGACAGGGGTCAGACGAGCAGTACTTC; cdr3_aa: CASSYPRQGSDEQYF
v_call: TRBV27; j_call: TRBJ2-5; clone_size: -; d_call: -; cdr3_nt: TGTGCCAGCCTTACCTACAGCCAAGAGACCCAGTACTTC; cdr3_aa: CASLTYSQETQYF
v_call: TRBV28; j_call: TRBJ2-1; clone_size: -; d_call: -; cdr3_nt: TGTGCCAGCAGTTTATGGGCAGGGATGAATGAGCAGTTCTTC; cdr3_aa: CASSLWAGMNEQFF
v_call: TRBV7-6; j_call: TRBJ1-5; clone_size: -; d_call: -; cdr3_nt: TGTGCCAGCAGCTTAGGGCAGAATCAGCCCCAGCATTTT; cdr3_aa: CASSLGQNQPQHF
v_call: TRBV19; j_call: TRBJ1-1; clone_size: -; d_call: TRBD1; cdr3_nt: TGTGCCAGATGGGGGACAGGTAGTGGCCCTGAAGCTTTCTTT; cdr3_aa: CARWGTGSGPEAFF
v_call: TRBV25-1; j_call: TRBJ1-2; clone_size: -; d_call: TRBD1; cdr3_nt: TGTGCCAGCAGGGGACAGGGAGTAGGCTATGGCTACACCTTC; cdr3_aa: CASRGQGVGYGYTF
v_call: TRBV6-1; j_call: TRBJ1-2; clone_size: -; d_call: -; cdr3_nt: TGTGCCAGCAGTGACCGCAACCGGTATTATGGCTACACCTTC; cdr3_aa: CASSDRNRYYGYTF
v_call: TRBV18; j_call: TRBJ1-1; clone_size: -; d_call: -; cdr3_nt: TGTGCCAGCTCACCACGGAGGGATTTGACTGAAGCTTTCTTT; cdr3_aa: CASSPRRDLTEAFF
v_call: TRBV24-1; j_call: TRBJ1-4; clone_size: -; d_call: -; cdr3_nt: TGTGCCACCAGTGATACCGCGGGTTCAACTAATGAAAAACTGTTTTTT; cdr3_aa: CATSDTAGSTNEKLFF
v_call: TRBV6-1; j_call: TRBJ2-2; clone_size: -; d_call: -; cdr3_nt: TGTGCCAGCAGTGAAGCGTATCGAGGCAGTACGAACACCGGGGAGCTGTTTTTT; cdr3_aa: CASSEAYRGSTNTGELFF
v_call: TRBV28; j_call: TRBJ1-1; clone_size: -; d_call: -; cdr3_nt: TGTGCCAGCAGTCCTCAAGGTTGGGGGGTCGGGAACACTGAAGCTTTCTTT; cdr3_aa: CASSPQGWGVGNTEAFF
v_call: TRBV7-9; j_call: TRBJ2-1; clone_size: few; d_call: TRBD2; cdr3_nt: TGTGCCAGCAGCTTAAGGGCGGGGGTGGCCGATGAGCAGTTCTTC; cdr3_aa: CASSLRAGVADEQFF
v_call: TRBV27; j_call: TRBJ2-6; clone_size: -; d_call: -; cdr3_nt: TGTGCCAGCAGCCTTACCCGGTTTAGAGGAGCTGGGGCCAACGTCCTGACTTTC; cdr3_aa: CASSLTRFRGAGANVLTF
v_call: TRBV2; j_call: TRBJ1-1; clone_size: few; d_call: -; cdr3_nt: TGTGCCAGCAGTGACGAGGTATATAACACTGAAGCTTTCTTT; cdr3_aa: CASSDEVYNTEAFF
v_call: TRBV15; j_call: TRBJ2-1; clone_size: few; d_call: -; cdr3_nt: TGTGCCACCAGCAGAGACCGGGCTAGCGTCGACAATGAGCAGTTCTTC; cdr3_aa: CATSRDRASVDNEQFF
v_call: TRBV5-1; j_call: TRBJ2-2; clone_size: -; d_call: -; cdr3_nt: TGCGCCAGCAGCCCCAGACAGGCCGGGAACACCGGGGAGCTGTTTTTT; cdr3_aa: CASSPRQAGNTGELFF
v_call: TRBV6-5; j_call: TRBJ1-4; clone_size: -; d_call: -; cdr3_nt: TGTGCCAGCGCTTGGGGCCCCCAGAATGAAAAACTGTTTTTT; cdr3_aa: CASAWGPQNEKLFF
v_call: TRBV20-1; j_call: TRBJ2-2; clone_size: once; d_call: -; cdr3_nt: TGCAGTGCTAGTCATTGGGGCGGGGTCGGGACCGGGGAGCTGTTTTTT; cdr3_aa: CSASHWGGVGTGELFF
v_call: TRBV7-8; j_call: TRBJ1-2; clone_size: few; d_call: -; cdr3_nt: TGTGCCAGCAGCTTACTGGGGACTGCCGCTAACTATGGCTACACCTTC; cdr3_aa: CASSLLGTAANYGYTF
v_call: TRBV18; j_call: TRBJ1-4; clone_size: -; d_call: -; cdr3_nt: TGTGCCAGCTCACTCAATACCGGGACAATGAATGAAAAACTGTTTTTT; cdr3_aa: CASSLNTGTMNEKLFF
v_call: TRBV7-6; j_call: TRBJ2-1; clone_size: -; d_call: -; cdr3_nt: TGTGCCAGCAGCTCCCCGTTCATGAGCTCCTACAATGAGCAGTTCTTC; cdr3_aa: CASSSPFMSSYNEQFF
v_call: TRBV30; j_call: TRBJ1-3; clone_size: -; d_call: -; cdr3_nt: TGTGCCTGGAGTGTTGGGGCGGAGGGCACCATATATTTT; cdr3_aa: CAWSVGAEGTIYF
v_call: TRBV9; j_call: TRBJ2-3; clone_size: once; d_call: TRBD2; cdr3_nt: TGTGCCAGCAGCGAGACGGGACTAGCGCAGTATTTT; cdr3_aa: CASSETGLAQYF
v_call: TRBV11-2; j_call: TRBJ2-2; clone_size: -; d_call: -; cdr3_nt: TGTGCCAGCAGCTTATCCCTAACGGCCGGGGAGCTGTTTTTT; cdr3_aa: CASSLSLTAGELFF
v_call: TRBV2; j_call: TRBJ1-1; clone_size: -; d_call: TRBD1; cdr3_nt: TGTGCCAGCAGGGGACAGGGGGACACTGAAGCTTTCTTT; cdr3_aa: CASRGQGDTEAFF
v_call: TRBV13; j_call: TRBJ2-2; clone_size: -; d_call: TRBD2; cdr3_nt: TGTGCCAGCAGCTTAGTCCAGCGGGGGCCGAACACCGGGGAGCTGTTTTTT; cdr3_aa: CASSLVQRGPNTGELFF
v_call: TRBV7-2; j_call: TRBJ1-2; clone_size: -; d_call: -; cdr3_nt: TGTGCCAGCAGCACAGGGTCAATTAACTATGGCTACACCTTC; cdr3_aa: CASSTGSINYGYTF
v_call: TRBV10-2; j_call: TRBJ1-2; clone_size: -; d_call: -; cdr3_nt: TGCGCCAGCAGTGAGAGTGGGGCGATTAGAAGCTATGGCTACACCTTC; cdr3_aa: CASSESGAIRSYGYTF
v_call: TRBV5-1; j_call: TRBJ2-1; clone_size: -; d_call: -; cdr3_nt: TGCGCCAGTATGGACAGTTACAATGAGCAGTTCTTC; cdr3_aa: CASMDSYNEQFF
v_call: TRBV28; j_call: TRBJ1-4; clone_size: -; d_call: -; cdr3_nt: TGTGCCAGCAGTTTATCCCCGGGTGAAAAACTGTTTTTT; cdr3_aa: CASSLSPGEKLFF
v_call: TRBV20-1; j_call: TRBJ1-5; clone_size: -; d_call: -; cdr3_nt: TGCAGTGCTAGTCCAGGCAATAGCAATCAGCCCCAGCATTTT; cdr3_aa: CSASPGNSNQPQHF
v_call: TRBV4-1; j_call: TRBJ1-1; clone_size: -; d_call: -; cdr3_nt: TGCGCCAGCAGCCAGGACCGCAGGGCCTTGGGCACTGAAGCTTTCTTT; cdr3_aa: CASSQDRRALGTEAFF
v_call: TRBV14; j_call: TRBJ2-3; clone_size: few; d_call: TRBD1; cdr3_nt: TGTGCCAGCAGCGACTCCGGGACAGGGCCCCAAGATACGCAGTATTTT; cdr3_aa: CASSDSGTGPQDTQYF
v_call: TRBV6-5; j_call: TRBJ1-2; clone_size: -; d_call: -; cdr3_nt: TGTGCCAGCAGTTACTCGACGGGGGGTAACTATGGCTACACCTTC; cdr3_aa: CASSYSTGGNYGYTF
v_call: TRBV5-1; j_call: TRBJ2-7; clone_size: -; d_call: -; cdr3_nt: TGCGCCAGCAGCTTGGCTGGGGCCTCCTACGAGCAGTACTTC; cdr3_aa: CASSLAGASYEQYF
v_call: TRBV2; j_call: TRBJ1-1; clone_size: -; d_call: -; cdr3_nt: TGTGCCAGCAGCCTTGGGGGCAGGAACACTGAAGCTTTCTTT; cdr3_aa: CASSLGGRNTEAFF
v_call: TRBV28; j_call: TRBJ1-6; clone_size: -; d_call: TRBD1; cdr3_nt: TGTGCCAGCAGTGGTGGACAGGGTGATAATTCACCCCTCCACTTT; cdr3_aa: CASSGGQGDNSPLHF
v_call: TRBV5-6; j_call: TRBJ2-5; clone_size: -; d_call: TRBD2; cdr3_nt: TGTGCCAGCAGCTTAAGACTAGCGGGGGGGTTGGAGACCCAGTACTTC; cdr3_aa: CASSLRLAGGLETQYF